This T cell receptor (beta chain) was sequenced in a study of shared clonotypes between healthy human individuals. For the study at large: Per donor, three plates held CD4 naive cells, three held CD4 memory, two held CD8 naive and one held CD8 memory. Study-level results: Around 5% of naive CD4 clonotypes were shared across a handful of donors. It was only blood that was sampled, and tissue repertoires likely differ.

As for this clone: Its antigen is currently unknown.

Methods used by the authors: From ImmunoSEQ came sequences covering only the junction and carrying no quality scores, so filtering differed. Profiled with immunoSEQ multiplex PCR; TCRdb holds only in-frame clones, not every one. That table furnishes V, J and clone size, whereas the DNA furnished D and trimming. The repertoire holds 950,000 to 1,200,000 clones, 60% to 85% seen once, with about 0.89% in the top ten. CDR1 and CDR2 (germline): SGHRS, YFSETQ. Trimming stripped 0 bases from V and 2 bases from J, with 10 bases between. This CDR3 is built from 15 residues. The receptor was derived from a man aged 18 to 30 in good health. Some clones in this sample may be carry-over from other donors' samples. The sample consisted of memory CD4+ T cells from PBMCs. The subset is: CD45RA-negative fraction. J is TRBJ2-3 and V is TRBV5-1; no definite D call. CDR3 nucleotides: TGCGCCAGCAGCTTGGGTTATGGTCCCACAGATACGCAGTATTTT. As protein: CASSLGYGPTDTQYF. Filled out from reference TRBV5-1 and TRBJ2-3, the complete variable domain reads KAGVTQTPRYLIKTRGQQVTLSCSPISGHRSVSWYQQTPGQGLQFLFEYFSETQRNKGNFPGRFSGRQFSNSRSEMNVSTLELGDSALYLCASSLGYGPTDTQYFGPGTRLTVL.